This TCR beta chain was profiled in a study of blood T cell repertoires in COVID-19. Clones were read by immunoSEQ multiplex PCR, and TCRdb kept only the in-frame ones, dropping some. Of more than 200,000 clones in the sample, 85% to 90% were seen once. This clone has just one count. Donors in Cohort 3 who had recovered were those with two negative PCRs, healthcare professional clearance, or resolution of their symptoms. The CDR3 sequence is 13 residues long. The V gene lost 9 bases and the J gene lost 7 bases, with 13 bases spanning the gap. Germline V CDR1 and CDR2: ENHRY, SYGVKD. Sequencing was done on a sample of PBMCs or T cells enriched from blood (not recorded which). The chain has TRBV10-3 and TRBJ1-6; D unresolved. This receptor was taken from a man aged 40-55 years who had recovered from COVID-19. The CDR3 is CAIGTGNNSPLHF. The CDR3 nucleotides are TGTGCCATTGGCACGGGGAACAATTCACCCCTCCACTTT.